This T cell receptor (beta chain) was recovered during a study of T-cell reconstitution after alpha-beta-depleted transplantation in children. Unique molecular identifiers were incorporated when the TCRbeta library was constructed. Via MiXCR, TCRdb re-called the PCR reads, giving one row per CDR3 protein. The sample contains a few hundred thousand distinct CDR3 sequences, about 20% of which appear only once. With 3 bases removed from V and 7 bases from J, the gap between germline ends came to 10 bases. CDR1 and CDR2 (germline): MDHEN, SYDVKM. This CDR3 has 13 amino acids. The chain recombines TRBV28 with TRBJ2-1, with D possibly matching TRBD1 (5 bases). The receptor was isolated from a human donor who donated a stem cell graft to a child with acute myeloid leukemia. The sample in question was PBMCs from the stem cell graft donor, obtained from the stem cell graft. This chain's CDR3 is CASSLIGANEQFF. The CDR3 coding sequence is TGTGCCAGCAGTTTGATAGGGGCGAATGAGCAGTTCTTC. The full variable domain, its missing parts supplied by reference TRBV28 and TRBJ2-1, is DVKVTQSSRYLVKRTGEKVFLECVQDMDHENMFWYRQDPGLGLRLIYFSYDVKMKEKGDIPEGYSVSREKKERFSLILESASTNQTSMYLCASSLIGANEQFFGPGTRLTVL.